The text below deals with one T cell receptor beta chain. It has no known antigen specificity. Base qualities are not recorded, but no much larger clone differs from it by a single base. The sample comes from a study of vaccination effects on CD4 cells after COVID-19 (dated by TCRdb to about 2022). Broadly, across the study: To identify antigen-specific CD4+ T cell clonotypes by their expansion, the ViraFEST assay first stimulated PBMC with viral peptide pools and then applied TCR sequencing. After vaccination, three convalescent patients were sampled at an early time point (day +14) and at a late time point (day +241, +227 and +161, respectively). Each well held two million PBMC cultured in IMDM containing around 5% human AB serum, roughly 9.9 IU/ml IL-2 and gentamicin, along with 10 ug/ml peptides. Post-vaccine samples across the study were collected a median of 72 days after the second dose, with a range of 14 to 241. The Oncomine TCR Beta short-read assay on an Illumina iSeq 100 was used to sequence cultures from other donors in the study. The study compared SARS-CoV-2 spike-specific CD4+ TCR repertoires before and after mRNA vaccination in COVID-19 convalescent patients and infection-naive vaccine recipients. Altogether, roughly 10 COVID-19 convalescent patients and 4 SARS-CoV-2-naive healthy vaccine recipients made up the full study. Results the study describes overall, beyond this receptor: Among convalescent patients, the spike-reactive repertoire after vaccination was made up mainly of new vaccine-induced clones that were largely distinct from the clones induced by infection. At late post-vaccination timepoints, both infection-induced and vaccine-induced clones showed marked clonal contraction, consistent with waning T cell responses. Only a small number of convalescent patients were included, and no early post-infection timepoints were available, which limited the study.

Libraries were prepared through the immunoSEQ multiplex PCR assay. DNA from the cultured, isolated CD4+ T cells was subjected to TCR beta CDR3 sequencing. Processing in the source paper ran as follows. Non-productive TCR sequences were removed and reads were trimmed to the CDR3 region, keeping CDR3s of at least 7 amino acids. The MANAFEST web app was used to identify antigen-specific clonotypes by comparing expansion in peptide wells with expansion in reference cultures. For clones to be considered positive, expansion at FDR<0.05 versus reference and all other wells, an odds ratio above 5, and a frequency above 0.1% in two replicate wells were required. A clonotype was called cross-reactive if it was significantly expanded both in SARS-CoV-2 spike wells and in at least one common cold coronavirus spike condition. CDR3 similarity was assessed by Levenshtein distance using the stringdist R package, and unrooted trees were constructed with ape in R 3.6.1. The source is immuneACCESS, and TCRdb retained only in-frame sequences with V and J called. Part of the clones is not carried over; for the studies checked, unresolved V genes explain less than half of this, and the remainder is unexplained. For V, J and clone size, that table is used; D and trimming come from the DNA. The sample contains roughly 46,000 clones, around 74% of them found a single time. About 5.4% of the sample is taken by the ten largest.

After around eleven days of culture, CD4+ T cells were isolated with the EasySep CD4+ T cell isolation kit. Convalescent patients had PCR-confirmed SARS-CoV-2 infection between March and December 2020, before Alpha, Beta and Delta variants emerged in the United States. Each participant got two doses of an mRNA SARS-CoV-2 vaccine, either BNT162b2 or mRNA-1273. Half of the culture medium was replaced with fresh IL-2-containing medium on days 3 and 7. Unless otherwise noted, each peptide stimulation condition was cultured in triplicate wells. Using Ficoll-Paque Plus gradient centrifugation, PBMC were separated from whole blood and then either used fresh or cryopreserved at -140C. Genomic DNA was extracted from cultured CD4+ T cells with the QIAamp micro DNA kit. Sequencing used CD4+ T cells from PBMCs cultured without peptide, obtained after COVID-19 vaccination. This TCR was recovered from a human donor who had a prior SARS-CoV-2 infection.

The DNA sequence reads TGTGCCAGCAGTGATTACGGGGGCGCCGCGGAGACCCAGTACTTC. It is translated as CASSDYGGAAETQYF. Recombination joined TRBV2 with TRBJ2-5; the D call is possibly TRBD1 or TRBD2, each sharing 6 bases. Counted from cysteine to phenylalanine, this CDR3 has 15 amino acids. Here the CDR3 DNA is all that survives: 45 bases in frame from base 1. The germline ends are 16 bases apart after V is trimmed by 3 bases and J by 5 bases. Sequences SNHLY (CDR1) and FYNNEI (CDR2) are obtained from the germline V gene.